These 25 T cell receptor beta chains originate from one sample sequenced in a study of OX40 agonist ivuxolimab in advanced cancers. The data were produced by immunoSEQ multiplex PCR, yet TCRdb's version contains in-frame clones alone and is incomplete. The sample gives roughly 100,000 clones, about 87% of which show up once; 6.5% to 8.5% is in the top ten. The sequenced sample was CD4+ or CD8+ T cells sorted from blood, obtained in a trial of the OX40 agonist ivuxolimab. Every receptor here comes from an adult with an advanced solid tumor such as melanoma, head and neck, liver or kidney cancer.

This clone was counted between two and nine times. The chain has TRBV27 and TRBJ1-1; D ambiguous. V was shortened by 7 bases and J by 5 bases, with 8 bases between the two germline ends. CDR3 size: 11 residues. Germline CDR1 is MNHEY and CDR2 is SMNVEV (reference sequence). CDR3 sequence (DNA): TGTGCCAGCATGGCGAGTACTGAAGCTTTCTTT. This encodes CASMASTEAFF.

The CDR3 here is CASSAPREGAQYF. The CDR3 DNA reads as TGTGCCAGCAGCGCTCCCAGGGAGGGGGCCCAGTACTTC. The chain has TRBV9 and TRBJ2-5; TRBD2 is a possible D gene (7 bases). This CDR3 has 13 residues. V was cut by 3 bases and J by 9 bases, with 15 bases left in between. Germline V gene lookup returns CDR1 SGDLS and CDR2 YYNGEE.

The chain uses TRBV9 and TRBJ1-3; TRBD1 aligns across 8 bases. This CDR3 is 15 amino acids long. From germline, CDR1 is SGDLS and CDR2 YYNGEE. The ends lost 4 bases at V and 5 bases at J; junction bases unmatched: 8. The CDR3 region is CASSTDRVERNTIYF. Here the CDR3 DNA reads TGTGCCAGCAGCACGGACAGGGTTGAAAGAAACACCATATATTTT.

The V and J genes are TRBV12-5 and TRBJ2-1; 14 bases align to TRBD2. The V gene's germline CDR1 is LGHNT and CDR2 FRNRAP. The J segment lost 6 bases and the V segment lost 4 bases, leaving 2 bases of the junction unmatched. The CDR3 loop spans 15 amino acids. The CDR3 DNA sequence: TGTGCTAGTGGTTGGGGGACTAGCGGGGGCAATGAGCAGTTCTTC. Protein sequence: CASGWGTSGGNEQFF.

This chain uses TRBV6-6 with TRBJ1-1; unclear D gene. Trimming left V 0 bases short and J 4 bases short, with 15 bases between. The CDR3 spans 16 residues. Germline V gene sequence: CDR1 MNHNY, CDR2 SVGAGI (reference sequence). CDR3 sequence (DNA): TGTGCCAGCAGTTACTCGCAGGAGGAGGGCTTCACTGAAGCTTTCTTT. Translated: CASSYSQEEGFTEAFF.

The J gene is TRBJ2-2, the V gene TRBV12-5; TRBD1 matches 7 bases. Unmatched junction bases numbered 14, after V lost 3 bases and J lost 4 bases. CDR3 size: 18 residues. The germline gives CDR1 LGHNT, CDR2 FRNRAP. Here the CDR3 reads CASGLQTGTQIPTGELFF. CDR3 in DNA: TGTGCTAGTGGTTTACAGACAGGGACCCAAATCCCCACCGGGGAGCTGTTTTTT.

This chain connects TRBV10-2 to TRBJ1-1; D possibly corresponds to TRBD1 (5 bases). CDR1 and CDR2 (germline): WSHSY, SAAADI. The CDR3 length is 16 residues. V was shortened by 5 bases and J by 7 bases, with 23 bases between the two germline ends. The CDR3 DNA reads as TGCGCCAGCAGTCTCACAGGCGCCGAGAGCCTAGGTGAAGCTTTCTTT. This encodes CASSLTGAESLGEAFF.

The chain uses TRBV12-1 and TRBJ2-4; the table's D gene call, TRBD2, was not cross checked with the DNA. TRBV12-1 is a pseudogene. This CDR3 spans 18 amino acids. Here the CDR3 DNA reads TGTGCCAGCAGCCCCACGCAGGGGAGGGACGGGTCAAAAAACATTCAGTACTTC. It encodes CASSPTQGRDGSKNIQYF.

This sequence joins TRBV10-3 and TRBJ2-1; D might be TRBD1 (6 bases). Looked up from germline, CDR1 is ENHRY and CDR2 is SYGVKD. The CDR3 is made up of 16 amino acids. Trimming took 3 bases from V and 7 from J, leaving 19 bases between them. CDR3 in amino acids: CAISEGYGRGRNEQFF. Here the CDR3 DNA reads TGTGCCATCAGTGAAGGGTACGGCAGGGGAAGAAATGAGCAGTTCTTC.

This clone was seen only once. The rearrangement joins TRBV7-6 to TRBJ2-2, with 7 bases that match TRBD1. The CDR3 spans 15 residues. J gave up 5 bases and V 6 bases, and 9 bases lay outside the gene matches. Germline CDR1 and CDR2: SGHVS and FNYEAQ. The CDR3 DNA is TGTGCCAGCAGTCGTAGGACAGGTGAAACCGGGGAGCTGTTTTTT. It translates to CASSRRTGETGELFF.

The V and J genes are TRBV7-2 and TRBJ2-5, with D hard to call. V was pared by 3 bases and J by 5 bases, with 13 bases between. This CDR3 region has 14 residues. Germline CDR1 is SGHTA and CDR2 is FQGNSA. The CDR3 DNA reads as TGTGCCAGCAGCTTCTACAATAGTGGCGAGACCCAGTACTTC. Translation: CASSFYNSGETQYF.

This chain connects TRBV7-9 to TRBJ1-4; D not resolved. The germline V and J ends were trimmed by 2 bases and 7 bases, with 11 bases remaining between them. The CDR3 extends over 14 amino acids. The germline V gene encodes CDR1 SEHNR and CDR2 FQNEAQ (reference sequence). The DNA of the CDR3 is TGTGCCAGCAGCTTATCACTGGACTTTGAAAAACTGTTTTTT. It codes for CASSLSLDFEKLFF.

V is TRBV5-4 and J is TRBJ1-2; 8 bases map to TRBD1. The CDR3 sequence is 13 residues long. Losses at the gene ends were 4 bases for V and 4 bases for J; bases not matched to a gene: 3. Germline CDR1 and CDR2: SGHNT and YYREEE (reference sequence). The CDR3 nucleotides read TGTGCCAGCAGCGAGGACAGGGCCTATGGCTACACCTTC. This gives the protein CASSEDRAYGYTF.

This chain links TRBV9 with TRBJ1-3, with D uncertain. With 4 bases removed from V and 1 base from J, the gap between germline ends came to 18 bases. The CDR3 covers 17 residues. Germline CDR1 is SGDLS and CDR2 is YYNGEE. The CDR3 nucleotides read TGTGCCAGCAGCCAAGACCCGGCCTCCATTTCTGGAAACACCATATATTTT. Its protein is CASSQDPASISGNTIYF.

The chain combines TRBV5-1 with TRBJ2-3; D is unresolved. CDR1 and CDR2 (germline): SGHRS, YFSETQ. V was trimmed by 4 bases and J by 5 bases, leaving 14 bases between them. This CDR3 contains 14 residues. The CDR3 protein is CASSVTTTGDTQYF. The DNA of the CDR3 is TGCGCCAGCAGCGTCACGACAACGGGAGATACGCAGTATTTT.

The V and J genes are TRBV10-3 and TRBJ2-3, with 11 bases aligning to TRBD2. With V trimmed by 3 bases and J by 4 bases, 6 bases remained unmatched. This CDR3 comprises 16 residues. Per germline, CDR1 ENHRY and CDR2 SYGVKD. The CDR3 reads CAISDYSGRAADTQYF. CDR3 DNA: TGTGCCATCAGTGACTATAGCGGGAGGGCCGCAGATACGCAGTATTTT.

The V and J genes are TRBV27 and TRBJ2-7; D might be TRBD1 or TRBD2, each matching 5 bases. V was shortened by 6 bases and J by 7 bases, with 10 bases between the two germline ends. The CDR3 has 11 residues. Germline-derived CDR1 and CDR2 are MNHEY and SMNVEV (reference sequence). The CDR3 loop reads CASSEGREQYF. The CDR3 nucleotides read TGTGCCAGCAGCGAGGGACGGGAGCAGTACTTC.

The rearrangement links TRBV6-5 to TRBJ2-1; D is undetermined. In germline, CDR1 is MNHEY, CDR2 SVGAGI. The germline V and J ends were trimmed by 0 bases and 10 bases, with 7 bases remaining between them. The CDR3 has 12 residues. Written as DNA, the CDR3 is TGTGCCAGCAGTTACTCTGGCACGGAGCAGTTCTTC. Protein product: CASSYSGTEQFF.

This chain connects TRBV10-3 to TRBJ2-1, with a possible D match to TRBD2 (6 bases). Germline CDR1 is ENHRY and CDR2 is SYGVKD. The ends were cut back, 2 bases at V and 6 bases at J, with 11 bases in the middle. The CDR3 covers 14 residues. The DNA for the CDR3 is TGTGCCATCAGTGAGGAGGGAGCGGGCAATGAGCAGTTCTTC. Residues: CAISEEGAGNEQFF.

The chain employs TRBV7-3 and TRBJ1-1, with 12 bases fitting TRBD1. This CDR3 comprises 19 residues. The junction had 17 bases not matched to a gene; V was cut back by 4 bases and J by 5 bases. Looked up from germline, CDR1 is SGHTA and CDR2 is FQGTGA. Here the CDR3 reads CASSSNGPGTGGAQTEAFF. As DNA, the CDR3 is TGTGCCAGCAGCTCAAACGGTCCTGGGACAGGGGGCGCACAGACTGAAGCTTTCTTT.

The V gene is TRBV28, the J gene TRBJ1-2; D is uncertain. V was shortened by 3 bases and J by 1 base, with 6 bases between the two germline ends. CDR3 length: 13 residues. Germline CDR1 is MDHEN and CDR2 is SYDVKM. The CDR3 protein is CASSLGLNYGYTF. The CDR3 nucleotides are TGTGCCAGCAGTTTGGGCCTTAACTATGGCTACACCTTC.

The rearrangement joins TRBV6-1 to TRBJ1-1; the D is unclear. Per the germline V gene, CDR1 is MNHNS and CDR2 is SASEGT. This CDR3 comprises 14 residues. V lost 5 bases to trimming and J lost 1 base, with 11 bases between them. In nucleotides, the CDR3 is TGTGCCAGCAGTTTGGACCGACGGAACACTGAAGCTTTCTTT. Translating gives CASSLDRRNTEAFF.

The gene calls are TRBV19 and TRBJ1-1; D not certain. CDR1 LNHDA and CDR2 SQIVND come from the germline V gene (reference sequence). CDR3 length: 15 residues. V was pared by 1 base and J by 7 bases, with 16 bases between. CDR3 region: CASSIAPSELLEAFF. CDR3 sequence (DNA): TGTGCCAGTAGTATAGCCCCTTCAGAATTGCTTGAAGCTTTCTTT.

CDR3 bases: TGTGCCAGCAGCGTTCCCCGGGCAGGGGCCTACAATGAGCAGTTCTTC. Its protein product is CASSVPRAGAYNEQFF. V gene TRBV9 combines with J gene TRBJ2-1; tentative D call: TRBD1 (6 bases). The ends were cut back, 2 bases at V and 2 bases at J, with 14 bases in the middle. This CDR3 spans 16 amino acids. Germline V gene data show CDR1 as SGDLS and CDR2 as YYNGEE.

The V and J genes are TRBV19 and TRBJ2-7, with D maybe TRBD1 (6 bases). Germline V gives CDR1 LNHDA, CDR2 SQIVND (reference sequence). V was clipped by 3 bases and J by 0 bases, with 15 bases between them. CDR3 length: 16 amino acids. In DNA, the CDR3 is TGTGCCAGTAGTATCCAGACAGGAACCTTCTCCTACGAGCAGTACTTC. It codes for CASSIQTGTFSYEQYF.